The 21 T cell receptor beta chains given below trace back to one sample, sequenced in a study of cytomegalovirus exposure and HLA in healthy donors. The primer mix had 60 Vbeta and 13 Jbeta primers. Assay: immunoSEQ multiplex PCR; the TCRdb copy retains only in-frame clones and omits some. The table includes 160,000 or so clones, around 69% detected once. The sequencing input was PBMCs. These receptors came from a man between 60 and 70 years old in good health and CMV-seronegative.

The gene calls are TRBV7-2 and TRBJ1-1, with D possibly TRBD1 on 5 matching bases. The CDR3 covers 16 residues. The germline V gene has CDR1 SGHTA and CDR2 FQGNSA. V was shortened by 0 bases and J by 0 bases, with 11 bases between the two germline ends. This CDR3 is CASSLARQTLNTEAFF. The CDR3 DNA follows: TGTGCCAGCAGCTTAGCCCGACAGACTTTGAACACTGAAGCTTTCTTT. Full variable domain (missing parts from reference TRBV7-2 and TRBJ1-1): GAGVSQSPSNKVTEKGKDVELRCDPISGHTALYWYRQSLGQGLEFLIYFQGNSAPDKSGLPSDRFSAERTGGSVSTLTIQRTQQEDSAVYLCASSLARQTLNTEAFFGQGTRLTVV.

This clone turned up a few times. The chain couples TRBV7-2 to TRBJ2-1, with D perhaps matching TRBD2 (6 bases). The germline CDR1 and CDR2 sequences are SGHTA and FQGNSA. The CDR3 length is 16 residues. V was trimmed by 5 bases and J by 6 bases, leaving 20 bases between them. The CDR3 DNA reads TGTGCCAGCAGCCCCATGGTGCTAGCGTTTCTCAATGAGCAGTTCTTC. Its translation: CASSPMVLAFLNEQFF.

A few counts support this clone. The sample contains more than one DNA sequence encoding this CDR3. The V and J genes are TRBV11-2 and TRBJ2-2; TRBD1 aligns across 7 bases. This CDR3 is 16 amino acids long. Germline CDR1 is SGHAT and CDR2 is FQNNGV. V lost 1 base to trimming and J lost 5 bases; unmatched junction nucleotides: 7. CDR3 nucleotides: TGTGCCAGCAGCTTAGTCTCCGCAGGGGGAACCGGGGAGCTGTTTTTT. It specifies CASSLVSAGGTGELFF.

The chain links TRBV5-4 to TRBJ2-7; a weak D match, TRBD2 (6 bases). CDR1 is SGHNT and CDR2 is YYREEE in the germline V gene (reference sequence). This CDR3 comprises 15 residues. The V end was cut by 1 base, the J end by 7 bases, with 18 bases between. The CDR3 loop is CASSLTADGRGEQYF. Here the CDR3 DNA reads TGTGCCAGCAGCTTGACCGCAGACGGCCGGGGGGAGCAGTACTTC.

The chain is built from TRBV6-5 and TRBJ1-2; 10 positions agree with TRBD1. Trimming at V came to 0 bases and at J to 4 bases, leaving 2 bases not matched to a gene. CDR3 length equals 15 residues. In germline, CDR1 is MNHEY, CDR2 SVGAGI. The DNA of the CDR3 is TGTGCCAGCAGTTACTCGACAGGGGGCGGCTATGGCTACACCTTC. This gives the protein CASSYSTGGGYGYTF.

The DNA for the CDR3 is TGTGCCAGCAGTTTATACGGCGAGCAGTACTTC. Amino acids: CASSLYGEQYF. The rearrangement joins TRBV28 to TRBJ2-7; D is uncertain. This CDR3 comprises 11 residues. Between the trimmed V and J ends, which lost 1 base and 6 bases, there was a span of 4 bases. Looked up from germline, CDR1 is MDHEN and CDR2 is SYDVKM. Full variable domain (outside the CDR3, taken from reference TRBV28 and TRBJ2-7): DVKVTQSSRYLVKRTGEKVFLECVQDMDHENMFWYRQDPGLGLRLIYFSYDVKMKEKGDIPEGYSVSREKKERFSLILESASTNQTSMYLCASSLYGEQYFGPGTRLTVT.

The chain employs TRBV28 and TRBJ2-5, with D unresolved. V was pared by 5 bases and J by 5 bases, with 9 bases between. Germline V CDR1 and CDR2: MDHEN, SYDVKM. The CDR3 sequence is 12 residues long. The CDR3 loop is CASSARWETQYF. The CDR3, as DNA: TGTGCCAGCAGTGCTAGGTGGGAGACCCAGTACTTC.

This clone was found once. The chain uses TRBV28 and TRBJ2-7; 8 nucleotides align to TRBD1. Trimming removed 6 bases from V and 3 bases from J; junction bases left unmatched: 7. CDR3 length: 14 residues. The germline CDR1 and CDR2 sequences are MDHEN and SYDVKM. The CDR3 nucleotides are TGTGCCAGCAGGGAGGGACAGGTCGGCTACGAGCAGTACTTC. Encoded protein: CASREGQVGYEQYF.

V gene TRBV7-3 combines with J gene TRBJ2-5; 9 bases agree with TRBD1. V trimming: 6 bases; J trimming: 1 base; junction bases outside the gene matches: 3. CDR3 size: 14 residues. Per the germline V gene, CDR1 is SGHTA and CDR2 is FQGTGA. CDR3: CASSSTGGQETQYF. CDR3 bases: TGTGCCAGCAGTTCGACAGGGGGCCAAGAGACCCAGTACTTC.

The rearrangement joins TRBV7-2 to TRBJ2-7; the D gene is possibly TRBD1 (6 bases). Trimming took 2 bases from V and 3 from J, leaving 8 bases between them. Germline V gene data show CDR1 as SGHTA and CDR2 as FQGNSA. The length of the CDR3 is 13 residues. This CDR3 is CASSLKGDYEQYF. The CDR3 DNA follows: TGTGCCAGCAGCTTAAAGGGGGACTACGAGCAGTACTTC.

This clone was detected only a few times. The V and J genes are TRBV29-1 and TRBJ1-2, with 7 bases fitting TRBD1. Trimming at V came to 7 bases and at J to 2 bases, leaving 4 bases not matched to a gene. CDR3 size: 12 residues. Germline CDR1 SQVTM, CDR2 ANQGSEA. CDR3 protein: CSAETGNYGYTF. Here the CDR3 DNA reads TGCAGCGCCGAGACAGGGAACTATGGCTACACCTTC. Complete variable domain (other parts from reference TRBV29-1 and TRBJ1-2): SAVISQKPSRDICQRGTSLTIQCQVDSQVTMMFWYRQQPGQSLTLIATANQGSEATYESGFVIDKFPISRPNLTFSTLTVSNMSPEDSSIYLCSAETGNYGYTFGSGTRLTVV.

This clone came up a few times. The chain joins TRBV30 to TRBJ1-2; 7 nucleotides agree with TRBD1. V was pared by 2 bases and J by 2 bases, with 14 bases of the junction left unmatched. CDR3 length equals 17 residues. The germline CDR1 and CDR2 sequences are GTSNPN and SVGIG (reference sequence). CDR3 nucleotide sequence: TGTGCCTGGAGTCCCCCGGGCTACGGACAGGTCAACTATGGCTACACCTTC. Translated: CAWSPPGYGQVNYGYTF. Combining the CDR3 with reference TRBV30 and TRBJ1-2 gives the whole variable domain SQTIHQWPATLVQPVGSPLSLECTVEGTSNPNLYWYRQAAGRGLQLLFYSVGIGQISSEVPQNLSASRPQDRQFILSSKKLLLSDSGFYLCAWSPPGYGQVNYGYTFGSGTRLTVV.

CDR3 DNA: TGTGCCAGCAGTTACATGGCCACCGGGGAGCTGTTTTTT. This codes for CASSYMATGELFF. The chain employs TRBV6-5 and TRBJ2-2; D unclear. The CDR3 sequence is 13 residues long. Trimming removed 2 bases from V and 4 bases from J, with 5 bases in between. Germline V gene data show CDR1 as MNHEY and CDR2 as SVGAGI.

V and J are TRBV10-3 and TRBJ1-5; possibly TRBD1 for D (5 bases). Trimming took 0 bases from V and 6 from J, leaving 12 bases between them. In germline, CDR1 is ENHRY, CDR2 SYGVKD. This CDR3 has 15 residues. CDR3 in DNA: TGTGCCATCAGTGAGTCTAGGGGCGCTAGTCAGCCCCAGCATTTT. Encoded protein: CAISESRGASQPQHF.

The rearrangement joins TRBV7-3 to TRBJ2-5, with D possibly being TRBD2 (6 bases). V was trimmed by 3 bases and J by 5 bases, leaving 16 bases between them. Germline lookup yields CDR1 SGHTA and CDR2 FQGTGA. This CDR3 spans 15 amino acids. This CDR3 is CASSFAGGYTETQYF. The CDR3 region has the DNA TGTGCCAGCAGCTTCGCCGGAGGGTACACGGAGACCCAGTACTTC.

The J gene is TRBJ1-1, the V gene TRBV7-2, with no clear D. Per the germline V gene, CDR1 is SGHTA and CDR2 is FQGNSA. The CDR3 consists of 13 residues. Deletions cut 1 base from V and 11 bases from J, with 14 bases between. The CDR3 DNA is TGTGCCAGCAGCTTAGACTTGCAGGTAAAGGCTTTCTTT. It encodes CASSLDLQVKAFF.

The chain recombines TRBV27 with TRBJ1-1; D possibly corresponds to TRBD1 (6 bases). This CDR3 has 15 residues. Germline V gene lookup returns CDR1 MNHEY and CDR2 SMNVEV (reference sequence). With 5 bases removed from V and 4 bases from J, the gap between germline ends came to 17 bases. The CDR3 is CASSPWGYRATEAFF. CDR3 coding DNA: TGTGCCAGCAGTCCATGGGGGTACAGGGCCACTGAAGCTTTCTTT.

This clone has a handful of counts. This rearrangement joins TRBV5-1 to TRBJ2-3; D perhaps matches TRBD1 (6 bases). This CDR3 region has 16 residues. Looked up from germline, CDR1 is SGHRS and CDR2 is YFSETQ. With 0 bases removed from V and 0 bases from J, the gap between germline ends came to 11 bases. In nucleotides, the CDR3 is TGCGCCAGCAGCTTGGGGACAGCCGCTAGCACAGATACGCAGTATTTT. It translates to CASSLGTAASTDTQYF.

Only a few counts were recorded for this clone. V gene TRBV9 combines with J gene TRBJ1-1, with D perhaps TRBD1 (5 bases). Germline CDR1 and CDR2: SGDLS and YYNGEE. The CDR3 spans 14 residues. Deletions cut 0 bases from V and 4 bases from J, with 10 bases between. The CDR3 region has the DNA TGTGCCAGCAGCGTAGACAGGTTTGCCACTGAAGCTTTCTTT. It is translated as CASSVDRFATEAFF.

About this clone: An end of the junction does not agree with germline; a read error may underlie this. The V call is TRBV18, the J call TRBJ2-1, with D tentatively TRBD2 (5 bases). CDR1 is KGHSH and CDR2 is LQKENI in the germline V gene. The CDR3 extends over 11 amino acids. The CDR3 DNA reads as TGTGCCAGCTCGCAGCCTCCGGCGGAGGTCTTC. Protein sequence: CASSQPPAEVF.

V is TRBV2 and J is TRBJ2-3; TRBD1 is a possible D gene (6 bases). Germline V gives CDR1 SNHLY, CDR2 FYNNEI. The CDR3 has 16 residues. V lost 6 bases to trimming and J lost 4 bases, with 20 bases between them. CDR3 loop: CASRQTGIWGSDTQYF. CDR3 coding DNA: TGTGCCAGCAGACAAACAGGGATCTGGGGGTCAGATACGCAGTATTTT.